Listed here are 3 T cell receptor beta chains from one sample, sequenced in a study of cytomegalovirus exposure and HLA in healthy donors. It was with 60 Vbeta and 13 Jbeta primers that the PCR ran. Produced via immunoSEQ multiplex PCR; TCRdb's table is partial and in-frame only. This table has 150,000 to 180,000 clones, about 85% appearing once. Sequenced input: PBMCs. Receptors originate from a man aged 25-45 years in good health and CMV-seropositive.

This clone has just a few counts. This sequence joins TRBV29-1 and TRBJ2-3; 9 bases map to TRBD1. Germline values: CDR1 SQVTM, CDR2 ANQGSEA. The junction had 8 bases not matched to a gene; V was cut back by 8 bases and J by 2 bases. The CDR3 consists of 14 residues. The DNA for the CDR3 is TGCAGCTCCGGACAGGGGATCTTCACAGATACGCAGTATTTT. Translation gives CSSGQGIFTDTQYF.

Here the CDR3 reads CASSRDIGAYEQYF. The CDR3 region has the DNA TGCGCCAGCAGCAGGGACATCGGGGCCTACGAGCAGTACTTC. The rearrangement joins TRBV4-1 to TRBJ2-7, with a weak D call TRBD1 (6 bases). The germline V and J ends were trimmed by 5 bases and 2 bases, with 13 bases remaining between them. CDR3 length: 14 amino acids. Germline V gives CDR1 MGHRA, CDR2 YSYEKL.

The chain links TRBV12-5 to TRBJ1-6; the match to TRBD1 covers 8 bases. Trimming took 1 base from V and 0 from J; bases not matched to a gene: 5. The germline gives CDR1 LGHNT, CDR2 FRNRAP. This CDR3 comprises 18 residues. The CDR3 coding sequence is TGTGCTAGTGGTTTGGAGGGACAGGCTAGCTCCTATAATTCACCCCTCCACTTT. Amino acids: CASGLEGQASSYNSPLHF.